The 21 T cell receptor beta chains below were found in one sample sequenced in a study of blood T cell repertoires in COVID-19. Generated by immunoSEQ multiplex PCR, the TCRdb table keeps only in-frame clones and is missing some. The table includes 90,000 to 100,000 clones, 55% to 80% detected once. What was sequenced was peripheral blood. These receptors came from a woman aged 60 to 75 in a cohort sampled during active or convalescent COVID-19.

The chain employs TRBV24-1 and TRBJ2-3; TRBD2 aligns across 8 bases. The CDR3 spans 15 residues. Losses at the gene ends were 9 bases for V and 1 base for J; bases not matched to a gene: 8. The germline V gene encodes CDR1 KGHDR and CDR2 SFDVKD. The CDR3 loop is CATGLSGGGTDTQYF. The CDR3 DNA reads TGTGCCACCGGGCTAAGCGGGGGTGGCACAGATACGCAGTATTTT.

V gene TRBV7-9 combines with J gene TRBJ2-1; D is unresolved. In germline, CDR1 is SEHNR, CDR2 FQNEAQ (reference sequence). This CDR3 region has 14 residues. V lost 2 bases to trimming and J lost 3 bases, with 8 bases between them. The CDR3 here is CASSLSGSYNEQFF. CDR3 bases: TGTGCCAGCAGCTTATCAGGCAGCTACAATGAGCAGTTCTTC.

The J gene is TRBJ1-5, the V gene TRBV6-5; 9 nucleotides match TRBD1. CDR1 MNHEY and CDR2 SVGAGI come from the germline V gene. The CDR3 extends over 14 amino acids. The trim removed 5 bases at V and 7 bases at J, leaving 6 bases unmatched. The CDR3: CASSHGGTGQPQHF. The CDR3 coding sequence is TGTGCCAGCAGTCACGGGGGGACAGGGCAGCCCCAGCATTTT.

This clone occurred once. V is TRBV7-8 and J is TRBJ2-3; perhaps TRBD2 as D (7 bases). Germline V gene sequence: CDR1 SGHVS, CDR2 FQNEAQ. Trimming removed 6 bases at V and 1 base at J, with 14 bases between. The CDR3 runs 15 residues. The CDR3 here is CASRRGGDRTDTQYF. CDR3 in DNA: TGTGCCAGCAGGAGGGGGGGGGATCGCACAGATACGCAGTATTTT.

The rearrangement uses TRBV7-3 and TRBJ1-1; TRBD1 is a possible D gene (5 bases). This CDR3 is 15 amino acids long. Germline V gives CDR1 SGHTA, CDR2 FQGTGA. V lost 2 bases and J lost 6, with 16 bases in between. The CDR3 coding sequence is TGTGCCAGCAGCTTATTGGATCAGGGCCTCTCTGAAGCTTTCTTT. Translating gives CASSLLDQGLSEAFF.

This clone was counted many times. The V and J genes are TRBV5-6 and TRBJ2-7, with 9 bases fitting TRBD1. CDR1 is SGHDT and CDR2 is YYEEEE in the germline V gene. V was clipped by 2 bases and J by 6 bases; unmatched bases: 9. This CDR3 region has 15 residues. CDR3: CASSFTGTGTFEQYF. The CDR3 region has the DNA TGTGCCAGCAGCTTCACCGGGACAGGGACCTTCGAGCAGTACTTC.

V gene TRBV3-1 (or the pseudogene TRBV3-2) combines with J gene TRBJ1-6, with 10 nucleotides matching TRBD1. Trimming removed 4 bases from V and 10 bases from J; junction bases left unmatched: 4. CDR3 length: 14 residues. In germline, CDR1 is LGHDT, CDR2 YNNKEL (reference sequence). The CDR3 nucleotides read TGTGCCAGCAGCCCGGGACAGGGGAGGTCACCCCTCCACTTT. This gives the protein CASSPGQGRSPLHF.

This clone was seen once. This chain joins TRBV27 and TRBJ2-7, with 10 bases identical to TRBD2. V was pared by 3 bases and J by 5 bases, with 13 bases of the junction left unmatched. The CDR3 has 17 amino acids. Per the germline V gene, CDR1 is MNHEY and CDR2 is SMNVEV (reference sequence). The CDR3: CASSFSHTTSGSDEQYF. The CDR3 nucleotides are TGTGCCAGCAGTTTTTCTCACACGACTAGCGGGTCGGACGAGCAGTACTTC.

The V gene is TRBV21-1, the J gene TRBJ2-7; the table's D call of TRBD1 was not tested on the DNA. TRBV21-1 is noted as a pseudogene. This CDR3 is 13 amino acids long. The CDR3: CASRKTRPYEQYF. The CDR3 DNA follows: TGTGCCAGCAGAAAAACCAGGCCCTACGAGCAGTACTTC.

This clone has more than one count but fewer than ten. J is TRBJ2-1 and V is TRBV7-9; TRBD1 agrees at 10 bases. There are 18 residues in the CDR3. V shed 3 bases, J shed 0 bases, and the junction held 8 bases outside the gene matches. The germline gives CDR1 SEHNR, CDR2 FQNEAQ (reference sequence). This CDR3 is CASSLTGGEISSYNEQFF. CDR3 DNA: TGTGCCAGCAGCTTGACAGGGGGCGAAATTAGCTCCTACAATGAGCAGTTCTTC.

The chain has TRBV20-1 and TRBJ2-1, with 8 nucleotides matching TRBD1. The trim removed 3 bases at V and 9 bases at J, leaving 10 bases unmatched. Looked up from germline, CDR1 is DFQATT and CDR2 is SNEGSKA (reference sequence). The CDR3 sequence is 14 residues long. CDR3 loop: CSASGTGESSEQFF. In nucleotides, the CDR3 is TGCAGTGCTAGTGGGACAGGTGAAAGTAGTGAGCAGTTCTTC.

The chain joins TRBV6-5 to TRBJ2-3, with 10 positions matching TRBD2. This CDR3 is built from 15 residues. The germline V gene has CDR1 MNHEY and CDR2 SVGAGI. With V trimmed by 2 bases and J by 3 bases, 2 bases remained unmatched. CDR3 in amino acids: CASSYNSGGTDTQYF. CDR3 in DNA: TGTGCCAGCAGTTACAATAGCGGGGGGACAGATACGCAGTATTTT.

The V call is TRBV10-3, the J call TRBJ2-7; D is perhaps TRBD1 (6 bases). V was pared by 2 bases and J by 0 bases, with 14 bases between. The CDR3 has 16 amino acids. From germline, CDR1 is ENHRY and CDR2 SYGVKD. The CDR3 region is CAISEGGRLTSYEQYF. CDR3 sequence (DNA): TGTGCCATCAGTGAGGGGGGCAGGCTTACCTCCTACGAGCAGTACTTC.

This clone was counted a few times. The CDR3: CASSSPQGAGEQYF. As DNA, the CDR3 is TGTGCCAGCAGCTCCCCACAGGGGGCCGGCGAGCAGTACTTC. J is TRBJ2-7 and V is TRBV7-6, with 9 bases matching TRBD1. There are 14 residues in the CDR3. Trimming took 4 bases from V and 6 from J; bases not matched to a gene: 7. Germline CDR1 reads SGHVS; CDR2 reads FNYEAQ.

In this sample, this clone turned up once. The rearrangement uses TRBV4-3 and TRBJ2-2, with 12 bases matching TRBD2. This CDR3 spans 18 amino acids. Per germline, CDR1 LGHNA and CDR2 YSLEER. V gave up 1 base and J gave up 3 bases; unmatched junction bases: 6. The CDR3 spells CASSQGPSGGADTGELFF. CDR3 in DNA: TGCGCCAGCAGCCAAGGGCCTAGCGGGGGGGCCGACACCGGGGAGCTGTTTTTT.

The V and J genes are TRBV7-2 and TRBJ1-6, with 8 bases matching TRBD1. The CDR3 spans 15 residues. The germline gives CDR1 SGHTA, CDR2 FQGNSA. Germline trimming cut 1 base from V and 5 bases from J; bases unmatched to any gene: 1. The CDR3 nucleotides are TGTGCCAGCAGCTTAGTGACAGGGGATAATTCACCCCTCCACTTT. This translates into CASSLVTGDNSPLHF. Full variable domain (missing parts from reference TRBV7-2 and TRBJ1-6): GAGVSQSPSNKVTEKGKDVELRCDPISGHTALYWYRQSLGQGLEFLIYFQGNSAPDKSGLPSDRFSAERTGGSVSTLTIQRTQQEDSAVYLCASSLVTGDNSPLHFGNGTRLTVT.

The DNA for the CDR3 is TGTGCCAGCTCACCCGCCGCACCGGGACAGGGGTTATTGCCCCAGCATTTT. Encoded protein: CASSPAAPGQGLLPQHF. The V gene is TRBV18, the J gene TRBJ1-5; TRBD1 matches 10 bases. This CDR3 has 17 amino acids. Germline lookup yields CDR1 KGHSH and CDR2 LQKENI. Trimming took 3 bases from V and 9 from J; bases not matched to a gene: 14.

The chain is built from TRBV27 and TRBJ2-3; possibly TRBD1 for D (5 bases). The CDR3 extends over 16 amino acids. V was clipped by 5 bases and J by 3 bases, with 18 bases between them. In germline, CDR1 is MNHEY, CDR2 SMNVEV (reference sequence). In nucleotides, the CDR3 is TGTGCCAGCAGTGATACGGCAGGGTTTCTAACAGATACGCAGTATTTT. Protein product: CASSDTAGFLTDTQYF.

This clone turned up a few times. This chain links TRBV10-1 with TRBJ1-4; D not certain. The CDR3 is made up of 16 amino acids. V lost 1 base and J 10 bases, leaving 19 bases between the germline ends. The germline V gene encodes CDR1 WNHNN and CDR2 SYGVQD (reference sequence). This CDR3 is CASSELPRVSAPKLFF. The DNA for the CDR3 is TGCGCCAGCAGTGAGTTACCTCGGGTCTCGGCCCCAAAACTGTTTTTT.

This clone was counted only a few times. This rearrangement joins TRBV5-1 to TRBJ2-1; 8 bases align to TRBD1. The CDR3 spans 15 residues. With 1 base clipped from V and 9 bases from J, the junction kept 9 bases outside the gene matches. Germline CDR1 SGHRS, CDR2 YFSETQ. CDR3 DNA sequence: TGCGCCAGCAGCTTGACCAGGACAGGGTTGGGTGAGCAGTTCTTC. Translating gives CASSLTRTGLGEQFF.

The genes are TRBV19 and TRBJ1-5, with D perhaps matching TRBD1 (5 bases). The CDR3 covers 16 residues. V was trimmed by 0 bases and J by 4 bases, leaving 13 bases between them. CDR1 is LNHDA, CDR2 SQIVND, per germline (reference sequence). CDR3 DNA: TGTGCCAGTAGTATAGAGGTTACAGGTGGAAATCAGCCCCAGCATTTT. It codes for CASSIEVTGGNQPQHF.